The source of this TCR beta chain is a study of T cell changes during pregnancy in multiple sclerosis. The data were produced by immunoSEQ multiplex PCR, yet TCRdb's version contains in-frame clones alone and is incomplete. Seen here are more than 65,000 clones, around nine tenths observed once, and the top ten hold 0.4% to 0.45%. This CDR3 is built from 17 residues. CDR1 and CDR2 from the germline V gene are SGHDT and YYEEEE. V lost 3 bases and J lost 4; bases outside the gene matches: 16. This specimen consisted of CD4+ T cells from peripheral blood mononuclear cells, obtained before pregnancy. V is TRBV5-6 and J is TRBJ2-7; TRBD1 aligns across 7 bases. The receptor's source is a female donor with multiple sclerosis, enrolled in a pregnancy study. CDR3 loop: CASSSPGRWGQRYEQYF. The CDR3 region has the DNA TGTGCCAGCAGCTCCCCCGGTAGGTGGGGACAGAGGTACGAGCAGTACTTC.